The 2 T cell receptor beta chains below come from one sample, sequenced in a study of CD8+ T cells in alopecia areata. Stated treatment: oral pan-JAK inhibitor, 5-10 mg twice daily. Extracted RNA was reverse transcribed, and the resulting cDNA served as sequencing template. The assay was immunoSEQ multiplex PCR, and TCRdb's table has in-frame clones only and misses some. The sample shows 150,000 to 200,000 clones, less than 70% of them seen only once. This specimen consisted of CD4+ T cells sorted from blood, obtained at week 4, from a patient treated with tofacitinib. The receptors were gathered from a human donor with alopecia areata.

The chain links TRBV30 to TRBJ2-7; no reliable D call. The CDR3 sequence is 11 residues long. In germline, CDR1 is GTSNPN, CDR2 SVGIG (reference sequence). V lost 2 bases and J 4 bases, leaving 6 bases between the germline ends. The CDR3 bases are TGTGCCTGGAGTAACGGGTACGAGCAGTACTTC. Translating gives CAWSNGYEQYF. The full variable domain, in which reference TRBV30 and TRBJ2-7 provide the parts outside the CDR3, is SQTIHQWPATLVQPVGSPLSLECTVEGTSNPNLYWYRQAAGRGLQLLFYSVGIGQISSEVPQNLSASRPQDRQFILSSKKLLLSDSGFYLCAWSNGYEQYFGPGTRLTVT.

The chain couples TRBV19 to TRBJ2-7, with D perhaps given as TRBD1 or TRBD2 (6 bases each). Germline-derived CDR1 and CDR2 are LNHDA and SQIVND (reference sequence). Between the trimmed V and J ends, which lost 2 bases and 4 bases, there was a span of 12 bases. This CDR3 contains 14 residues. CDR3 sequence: CASSIQGTRYEQYF. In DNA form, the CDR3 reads TGTGCCAGTAGTATACAGGGGACTCGGTACGAGCAGTACTTC.